A single sample is the source of the 32 T cell receptor beta chains below, sequenced in a study of T cell repertoires in cytomegalovirus infection. Using its own MiXCR run on the reads, TCRdb lists one record per CDR3 protein. The table has fewer than 250,000 distinct CDR3 sequences, approximately 13% seen once. The sample was PBMCs. These receptors were taken from a human donor in good health (CMV status not recorded). Some clones in this sample may be carry-over from other donors' samples.

This clonotype has a count of ten or more. This chain joins TRBV5-5 and TRBJ2-7, with D possibly matching TRBD1 (5 bases). The CDR3 length is 14 residues. Germline V lookup: CDR1 SGHKS, CDR2 YYEKEE (reference sequence). V dropped 2 bases and J dropped 1 base, with 10 bases sitting between them. The CDR3 sequence is CASSFVSGSYEQYF. CDR3 coding DNA: TGTGCCAGCAGCTTCGTCTCAGGGTCCTACGAGCAGTACTTC.

This clonotype was seen at least ten times. The V call is TRBV4-1, the J call TRBJ2-1, with 8 bases matching TRBD2. This CDR3 has 16 amino acids. From germline, CDR1 is MGHRA and CDR2 YSYEKL. The V and J ends lost 0 bases and 9 bases, in that order; junction bases with no gene match: 10. This CDR3 reads CASSQEATSGLGEQFF. The CDR3 DNA is TGCGCCAGCAGCCAAGAGGCAACTAGCGGACTAGGTGAGCAGTTCTTC.

Ten or more counts support this clonotype. The chain combines TRBV12-3 or TRBV12-4 with TRBJ1-1, with 7 bases identical to TRBD1. The CDR3 loop spans 13 amino acids. V trimming: 5 bases; J trimming: 5 bases; junction bases outside the gene matches: 5. The CDR3 nucleotides are TGTGCCAGCAGTACAGGGGTTTGGACTGAAGCTTTCTTT. As protein: CASSTGVWTEAFF.

This clonotype has ten or more counts. The gene calls are TRBV25-1 and TRBJ1-5, with D possibly being TRBD1 (5 bases). The ends were cut back, 4 bases at V and 1 base at J, with 14 bases in the middle. The CDR3 has 16 residues. Germline lookup yields CDR1 MGHDK and CDR2 SYGVNS. CDR3 nucleotides: TGTGCCAGCAGTGGAATCTCGGGGGTGAGCAATCAGCCCCAGCATTTT. Protein sequence: CASSGISGVSNQPQHF.

This clonotype was seen ten or more times. The chain has TRBV7-2 and TRBJ1-3, with no clear D. There are 15 residues in the CDR3. V gave up 5 bases and J gave up 0 bases, with 11 bases separating them. Germline CDR1 is SGHTA and CDR2 is FQGNSA. CDR3 region: CASSVPTVSGNTIYF. The CDR3 region has the DNA TGTGCCAGCAGCGTACCGACTGTCTCTGGAAACACCATATATTTT.

This clonotype was observed many times. This chain joins TRBV28 and TRBJ2-7; tentative D call: TRBD1 (5 bases). The CDR3 totals 14 residues. V lost 8 bases and J 0 bases, leaving 14 bases between the germline ends. Per germline, CDR1 MDHEN and CDR2 SYDVKM. CDR3 nucleotides: TGTGCCAGCCGCGCCGGACATAGCTCCTACGAGCAGTACTTC. Encoded protein: CASRAGHSSYEQYF.

Many counts were recorded for this clonotype. For the CDR3, the DNA is TGTGCCAGCAGTCCCACCCGCGGGACGGCTAATTACAATGAGCAGTTCTTC. Translated, it gives CASSPTRGTANYNEQFF. The rearrangement links TRBV6-2 or TRBV6-3 to TRBJ2-1, with a tentative D call TRBD2 (6 bases). The CDR3 loop spans 17 amino acids. Germline CDR1 and CDR2: MNHEY and SVGEGT. V lost 5 bases, J lost 4 bases, and 21 bases lay in between.

The chain combines TRBV7-4 with TRBJ2-4; D gene unclear. The CDR3 loop spans 16 amino acids. V gave up 3 bases and J gave up 1 base, with 13 bases separating them. CDR1 is SGHVT and CDR2 is SQSDAQ in the germline V gene. The CDR3 protein is CASSFPESSAKNIQYF. The CDR3 nucleotides are TGTGCCAGCAGCTTCCCCGAGAGTTCGGCCAAAAACATTCAGTACTTC.

This clonotype was counted many times. V is TRBV7-2 and J is TRBJ2-7; a weak D match, TRBD1 (6 bases). The germline V gene encodes CDR1 SGHTA and CDR2 FQGNSA. The V and J ends lost 5 bases and 10 bases respectively, with 21 bases between them. The CDR3 spans 14 residues. Written as DNA, the CDR3 is TGTGCCAGCAGCCAGCTCCCCGAGGACAGTCCCCAGTACTTC. Protein product: CASSQLPEDSPQYF.

This clonotype appeared many times. CDR3 amino acids: CASSLGPFGNEQFF. The DNA for the CDR3 is TGTGCCAGCAGCTTAGGGCCGTTTGGCAATGAGCAGTTCTTC. J is TRBJ2-1 and V is TRBV7-6; D remains ambiguous. Germline V CDR1 and CDR2: SGHVS, FNYEAQ. V was pared by 1 base and J by 6 bases, with 10 bases between. This CDR3 has 14 amino acids.

CDR3 nucleotides: TGTGCCAGCTCACCACAGGCCGGCGAGTCCAATGAGCAGTTCTTC. It translates to CASSPQAGESNEQFF. This chain connects TRBV18 to TRBJ2-1, with D unresolved. There are 15 residues in the CDR3. Trimming removed 1 base from V and 6 bases from J, with 13 bases in between. Germline V gene data show CDR1 as KGHSH and CDR2 as LQKENI.

This clonotype was observed many times. V is TRBV12-3 or TRBV12-4 and J is TRBJ1-1, with TRBD1 matching over 9 bases. Trimming at V came to 10 bases and at J to 0 bases, leaving 3 bases not matched to a gene. This CDR3 region has 13 residues. The CDR3 nucleotides read TGTGCCACGGACAGGGGATTGAACACTGAAGCTTTCTTT. Translated, it gives CATDRGLNTEAFF.

In this sample, this clonotype turned up many times. The chain has TRBV29-1 and TRBJ2-3, with a possible D match to TRBD1 (6 bases). V lost 4 bases and J 5 bases, leaving 19 bases between the germline ends. Germline CDR1 reads SQVTM; CDR2 reads ANQGSEA. There are 15 residues in the CDR3. The CDR3 loop reads CSVGVGAGSGDTQYF. The CDR3 coding sequence is TGCAGCGTTGGGGTGGGGGCTGGATCTGGAGATACGCAGTATTTT.

This clonotype was seen repeatedly, ten times or more. CDR3 sequence: CASLQGASNTGELFF. CDR3 nucleotides: TGTGCCAGTCTTCAGGGGGCCTCGAACACCGGGGAGCTGTTTTTT. The V call is TRBV19, the J call TRBJ2-2; 8 positions agree with TRBD1. Per the germline V gene, CDR1 is LNHDA and CDR2 is SQIVND (reference sequence). V lost 8 bases to trimming and J lost 0 bases; unmatched junction nucleotides: 5. CDR3 size: 15 residues.

This clonotype has just a few counts. The DNA of the CDR3 is TGTGCCATCAGTTCAGGGGATGATGGGCAGACCCAGTACTTC. Its translation is CAISSGDDGQTQYF. The chain links TRBV10-3 to TRBJ2-5, with D maybe TRBD1 (6 bases). This CDR3 is built from 14 residues. Per the germline V gene, CDR1 is ENHRY and CDR2 is SYGVKD. V shed 5 bases and J shed 6 bases, with 16 bases lying between them.

This clonotype was recorded many times. V is TRBV19 and J is TRBJ2-5, with 9 bases lining up with TRBD2. This CDR3 comprises 16 residues. The J segment lost 2 bases and the V segment lost 3 bases, leaving 7 bases of the junction unmatched. Germline V gene data show CDR1 as LNHDA and CDR2 as SQIVND (reference sequence). The CDR3 sequence: CASSIMASGVQETQYF. The CDR3 DNA reads as TGTGCCAGTAGTATCATGGCTAGCGGGGTTCAAGAGACCCAGTACTTC.

This chain links TRBV7-2 with TRBJ1-4; TRBD1 matches at 7 bases. Trimming took 4 bases from V and 4 from J; bases not matched to a gene: 3. Per germline, CDR1 SGHTA and CDR2 FQGNSA. The CDR3 is 14 amino acids. The CDR3 sequence: CASSSQGDNEKLFF. The CDR3, as DNA: TGTGCCAGCAGCTCCCAGGGGGATAATGAAAAACTGTTTTTT.

This clonotype occurred many times. The CDR3 coding sequence is TGTGCCAGTAAACCGGGACAGGGTCAAGAGACCCAGTACTTC. This sequence encodes CASKPGQGQETQYF. The chain couples TRBV19 to TRBJ2-5; 9 bases align to TRBD1. V lost 7 bases to trimming and J lost 2 bases; unmatched junction nucleotides: 5. CDR1 is LNHDA and CDR2 is SQIVND in the germline V gene (reference sequence). The CDR3 is made up of 14 amino acids.

This clonotype was recorded a few times. V and J are TRBV5-3 and TRBJ1-5; D is ambiguous. TRBV5-3 has ORF status, its function being uncertain. The V gene lost 0 bases and the J gene lost 1 base, with 14 bases spanning the gap. The CDR3 consists of 17 residues. The CDR3 region is CARSLGWTRLSNQPQHF. For the CDR3, the DNA is TGTGCCAGAAGCTTGGGATGGACCCGGTTAAGCAATCAGCCCCAGCATTTT.

This clonotype was seen ten or more times. The chain carries TRBV7-2 and TRBJ2-7; 10 bases line up with TRBD1. Germline CDR1 SGHTA, CDR2 FQGNSA. The CDR3 has 13 residues. V shed 5 bases, J shed 6 bases, and the junction held 4 bases outside the gene matches. This CDR3 is CASSPWTGGEQYF. CDR3 DNA sequence: TGTGCCAGCAGCCCCTGGACAGGGGGCGAGCAGTACTTC.

The table lists this clonotype with many counts. The chain is built from TRBV7-2 and TRBJ2-5, with 12 bases matching TRBD2. The CDR3 is made up of 16 amino acids. Germline lookup yields CDR1 SGHTA and CDR2 FQGNSA. V gave up 5 bases and J gave up 1 base; unmatched junction bases: 5. DNA of the CDR3: TGTGCCAGCAGCCAACTAGCGGGAGGCTTCCAAGAGACCCAGTACTTC. Amino acid sequence: CASSQLAGGFQETQYF.

This clonotype was seen repeatedly, ten times or more. The V and J genes are TRBV7-2 and TRBJ1-2; 8 nucleotides agree with TRBD1. This CDR3 is 14 amino acids long. The germline CDR1 and CDR2 sequences are SGHTA and FQGNSA. J gave up 8 bases and V 4 bases, and 9 bases lay outside the gene matches. The CDR3 DNA is TGTGCCAGCAGCTCAACTGGACAGGGAGAGGGCTACACCTTC. Translation: CASSSTGQGEGYTF.

This clonotype turned up a few times. The chain has TRBV20-1 and TRBJ2-1, with a possible D match to TRBD1 (6 bases). V gave up 6 bases and J gave up 6 bases, with 15 bases separating them. From germline, CDR1 is DFQATT and CDR2 SNEGSKA (reference sequence). The CDR3 runs 13 residues. CDR3 in DNA: TGCAGTGCCTTCCACGACAGGACCAATGAGCAGTTCTTC. It encodes CSAFHDRTNEQFF.

The chain couples TRBV4-1 to TRBJ1-1, with D possibly matching TRBD1 (5 bases). Between the trimmed V and J ends, which lost 1 base and 2 bases, there was a span of 8 bases. Germline values: CDR1 MGHRA, CDR2 YSYEKL. This CDR3 contains 14 residues. The CDR3 nucleotides are TGCGCCAGCAGCCAAGTAGGGACCAACACTGAAGCTTTCTTT. It encodes CASSQVGTNTEAFF.

This clonotype was found many times. This chain links TRBV28 with TRBJ1-1, with a tentative D call TRBD1 (5 bases). This CDR3 region has 13 residues. The germline V gene encodes CDR1 MDHEN and CDR2 SYDVKM. V was cut by 11 bases and J by 2 bases, with 15 bases left in between. The CDR3 spells CAGQQGFNTEAFF. In DNA form, the CDR3 reads TGTGCCGGACAACAAGGATTTAACACTGAAGCTTTCTTT.

V gene TRBV20-1 combines with J gene TRBJ2-7; TRBD1 or TRBD2 may be the D gene (6 bases each). The CDR3 consists of 15 residues. Looked up from germline, CDR1 is DFQATT and CDR2 is SNEGSKA (reference sequence). V was clipped by 5 bases and J by 0 bases, with 17 bases between them. The CDR3 loop is CSALGGSGASYEQYF. The DNA for the CDR3 is TGCAGTGCTCTGGGGGGCTCGGGGGCCTCCTACGAGCAGTACTTC.

This clonotype was seen a handful of times. The rearrangement joins TRBV28 to TRBJ1-2; D is undetermined. CDR3 length: 13 amino acids. Germline V lookup: CDR1 MDHEN, CDR2 SYDVKM. V was shortened by 6 bases and J by 5 bases, with 13 bases between the two germline ends. The CDR3 DNA sequence: TGTGCCAGCAGCCAATCAGATCATTATGGCTACACCTTC. As protein: CASSQSDHYGYTF.

The V call is TRBV6-5, the J call TRBJ1-3; 9 positions match TRBD1. The CDR3 sequence is 17 residues long. V gave up 4 bases and J gave up 0 bases; unmatched junction bases: 7. Germline loops: CDR1 MNHEY, CDR2 SVGAGI. Written as DNA, the CDR3 is TGTGCCAGCAGTTCTGGACAGGGGCTCGCCTCTGGAAACACCATATATTTT. Translation gives CASSSGQGLASGNTIYF.

This clonotype was recorded a few times. V usage is TRBV6-1 and J usage is TRBJ1-5; TRBD1 might be the D (5 bases). The CDR3 has 15 amino acids. Germline loops: CDR1 MNHNS, CDR2 SASEGT. V gave up 0 bases and J gave up 3 bases, with 9 bases separating them. The CDR3 DNA follows: TGTGCCAGCAGTGAAGCGAGGGGATTCAATCAGCCCCAGCATTTT. As protein: CASSEARGFNQPQHF.

The rearrangement uses TRBV19 and TRBJ2-7; D gene uncertain. The V end was cut by 1 base, the J end by 5 bases, with 12 bases between. The CDR3 runs to 14 residues. Looked up from germline, CDR1 is LNHDA and CDR2 is SQIVND (reference sequence). The CDR3 DNA reads TGTGCCAGTAGTATAGGGGTGCCGGTAGACGAGCAGTACTTC. It translates to CASSIGVPVDEQYF.

The CDR3 coding sequence is TGCAGTGCTAGGGGGCAGGGAAACACCGGGGAGCTGTTTTTT. Translated, it gives CSARGQGNTGELFF. The chain is built from TRBV20-1 and TRBJ2-2; TRBD1 is a possible D gene (5 bases). Germline V lookup: CDR1 DFQATT, CDR2 SNEGSKA (reference sequence). The CDR3 is 14 amino acids. V lost 3 bases to trimming and J lost 2 bases, with 10 bases between them.

This clonotype was seen a handful of times. The chain carries TRBV28 and TRBJ2-5, with D perhaps TRBD1 (6 bases). The CDR3 is 14 residues long. Trimming took 6 bases from V and 5 from J, leaving 16 bases between them. Germline assignment: CDR1 MDHEN and CDR2 SYDVKM. In DNA form, the CDR3 reads TGTGCCAGCAGCACCCGGGACAATGAGGAGACCCAGTACTTC. Its translation: CASSTRDNEETQYF.